This T cell receptor (beta chain) was sequenced for a study of shared clonotypes between healthy human individuals. Whole-study context: Aged 18 to 49, the donors were a couple of women and a few men. Used for every donor were three CD4 naive, three CD4 memory, two CD8 naive and one CD8 memory plate. General observations from the study: Some naive CD4 clonotypes, roughly 4.7%, turned up in common across a handful of donors.

Authors' processing steps: Junction-only immunoSEQ sequences carried no quality scores, so filtering differed. Generated by immunoSEQ multiplex PCR, the TCRdb table keeps only in-frame clones and is missing some. That table is the source of V, J and clone size, and D and trimming were worked out from the DNA. Seen here are over 950,000 clones, about 72% observed once, and the top ten hold approximately 0.95%. Points on this clone: Its specificity is not known. Other DNA variants within this sample encode the same CDR3.

With 3 bases removed from V and 4 bases from J, the gap between germline ends came to 10 bases. This CDR3 region has 14 residues. Per germline, CDR1 KGHSH and CDR2 LQKENI. The sample taken for sequencing was memory CD4+ T cells from PBMCs. The subset denotes: CD45RA-negative fraction. This sequence was found in a man aged 18 to 29 in good health. Some clones in this sample may be carry-over from other donors' samples. The chain joins TRBV18 to TRBJ1-5, with D unresolved. CDR3: CASSPLAGNQPQHF. In nucleotides, the CDR3 is TGTGCCAGCTCACCGTTGGCGGGGAATCAGCCCCAGCATTTT.